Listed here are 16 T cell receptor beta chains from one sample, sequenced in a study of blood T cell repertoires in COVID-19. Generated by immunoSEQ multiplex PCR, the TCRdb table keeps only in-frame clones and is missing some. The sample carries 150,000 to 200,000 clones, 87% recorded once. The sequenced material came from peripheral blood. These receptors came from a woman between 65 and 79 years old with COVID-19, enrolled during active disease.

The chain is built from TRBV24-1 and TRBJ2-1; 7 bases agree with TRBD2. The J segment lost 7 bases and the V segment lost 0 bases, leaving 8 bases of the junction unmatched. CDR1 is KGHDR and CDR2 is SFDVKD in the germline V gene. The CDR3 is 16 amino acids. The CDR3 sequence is CATSDLGEGQGNEQFF. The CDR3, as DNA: TGTGCCACCAGTGATTTGGGGGAGGGCCAGGGTAATGAGCAGTTCTTC.

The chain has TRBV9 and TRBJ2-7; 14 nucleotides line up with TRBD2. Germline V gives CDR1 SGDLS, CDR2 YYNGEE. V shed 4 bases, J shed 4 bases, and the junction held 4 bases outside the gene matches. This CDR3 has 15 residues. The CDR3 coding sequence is TGTGCCAGCAGCAACGGGACTAGCGGGAGTTACGAGCAGTACTTC. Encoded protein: CASSNGTSGSYEQYF.

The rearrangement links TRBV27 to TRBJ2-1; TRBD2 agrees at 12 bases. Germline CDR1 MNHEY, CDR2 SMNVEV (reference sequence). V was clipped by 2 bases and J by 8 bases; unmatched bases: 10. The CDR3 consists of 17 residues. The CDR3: CASSLPPLTSGSDEQFF. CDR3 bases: TGTGCCAGCAGTTTACCCCCGTTGACTAGCGGGAGTGATGAGCAGTTCTTC.

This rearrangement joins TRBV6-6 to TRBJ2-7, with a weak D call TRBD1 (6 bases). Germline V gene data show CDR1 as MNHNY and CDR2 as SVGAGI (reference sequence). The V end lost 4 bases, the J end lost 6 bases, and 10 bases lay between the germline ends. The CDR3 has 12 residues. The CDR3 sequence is CASSWTDFEQYF. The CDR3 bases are TGTGCCAGCAGTTGGACAGACTTCGAGCAGTACTTC.

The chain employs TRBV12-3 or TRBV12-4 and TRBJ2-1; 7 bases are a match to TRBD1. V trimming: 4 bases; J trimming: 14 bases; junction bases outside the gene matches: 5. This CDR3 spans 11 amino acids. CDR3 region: CASSSLTGEFF. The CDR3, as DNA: TGTGCCAGCAGTTCTCTAACAGGGGAGTTCTTC.

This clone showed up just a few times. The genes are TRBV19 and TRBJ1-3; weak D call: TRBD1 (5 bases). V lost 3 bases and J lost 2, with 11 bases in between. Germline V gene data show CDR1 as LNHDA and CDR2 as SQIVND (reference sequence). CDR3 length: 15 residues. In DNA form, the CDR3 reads TGTGCCAGTAGTATCCCCCGGACACCTGGAAACACCATATATTTT. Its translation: CASSIPRTPGNTIYF.

Here the CDR3 reads CASSQGQGAVQPQHF. CDR3 sequence (DNA): TGTGCCAGCAGCCAAGGACAGGGGGCCGTTCAGCCCCAGCATTTT. The rearrangement joins TRBV6-5 to TRBJ1-5; 11 nucleotides align to TRBD1. Germline V gene sequence: CDR1 MNHEY, CDR2 SVGAGI. J gave up 6 bases and V 6 bases, and 7 bases lay outside the gene matches. This CDR3 has 15 residues.

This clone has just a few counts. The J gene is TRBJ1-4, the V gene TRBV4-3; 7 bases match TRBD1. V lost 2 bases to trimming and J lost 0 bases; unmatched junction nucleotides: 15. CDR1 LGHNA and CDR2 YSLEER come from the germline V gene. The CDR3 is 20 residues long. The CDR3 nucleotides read TGCGCCAGCAGCCAAAACCCAATCACAGGGGAAGTTGCAACTAATGAAAAACTGTTTTTT. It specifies CASSQNPITGEVATNEKLFF.

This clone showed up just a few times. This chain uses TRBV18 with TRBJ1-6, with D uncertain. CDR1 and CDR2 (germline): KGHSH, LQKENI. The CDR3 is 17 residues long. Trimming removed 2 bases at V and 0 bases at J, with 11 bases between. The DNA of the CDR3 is TGTGCCAGCTCACCAGTCCTCCCCAGCTCCTATAATTCACCCCTCCACTTT. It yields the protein CASSPVLPSSYNSPLHF. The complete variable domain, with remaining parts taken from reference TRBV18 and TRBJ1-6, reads NAGVMQNPRHLVRRRGQEARLRCSPMKGHSHVYWYRQLPEEGLKFMVYLQKENIIDESGMPKERFSAEFPKEGPSILRIQQVVRGDSAAYFCASSPVLPSSYNSPLHFGNGTRLTVT.

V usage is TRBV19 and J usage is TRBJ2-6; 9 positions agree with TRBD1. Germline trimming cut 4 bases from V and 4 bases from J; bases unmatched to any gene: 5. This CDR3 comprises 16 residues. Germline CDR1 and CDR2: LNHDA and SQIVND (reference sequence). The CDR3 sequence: CASSTGTGYGANVLTF. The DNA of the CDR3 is TGTGCCAGTAGTACCGGGACAGGGTACGGGGCCAACGTCCTGACTTTC.

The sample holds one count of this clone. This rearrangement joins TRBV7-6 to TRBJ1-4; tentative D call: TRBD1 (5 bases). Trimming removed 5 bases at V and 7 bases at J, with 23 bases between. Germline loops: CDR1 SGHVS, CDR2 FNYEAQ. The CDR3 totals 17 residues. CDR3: CASSPPPGKGLGEKLFF. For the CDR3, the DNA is TGTGCCAGCAGCCCACCTCCAGGGAAAGGGTTGGGTGAAAAACTGTTTTTT.

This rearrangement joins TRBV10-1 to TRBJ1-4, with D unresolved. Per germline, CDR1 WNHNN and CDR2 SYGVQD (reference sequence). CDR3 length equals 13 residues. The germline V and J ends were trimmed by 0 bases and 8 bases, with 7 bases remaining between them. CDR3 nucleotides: TGCGCCAGCAGTGAGTCACGGGTAGAAAAACTGTTTTTT. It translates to CASSESRVEKLFF.

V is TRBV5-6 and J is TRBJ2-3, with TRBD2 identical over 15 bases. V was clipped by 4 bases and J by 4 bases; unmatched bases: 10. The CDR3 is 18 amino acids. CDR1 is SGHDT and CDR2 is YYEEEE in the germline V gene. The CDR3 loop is CASSAGTGLAGGPDTQYF. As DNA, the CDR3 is TGTGCCAGCAGCGCAGGAACAGGACTAGCGGGAGGGCCAGATACGCAGTATTTT.

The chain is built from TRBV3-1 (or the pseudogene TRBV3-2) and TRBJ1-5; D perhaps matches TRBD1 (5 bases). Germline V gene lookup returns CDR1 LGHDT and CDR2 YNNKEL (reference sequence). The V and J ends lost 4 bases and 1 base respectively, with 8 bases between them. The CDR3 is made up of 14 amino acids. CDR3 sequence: CASSPRGSNQPQHF. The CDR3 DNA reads TGTGCCAGCAGCCCCCGGGGGAGCAATCAGCCCCAGCATTTT.

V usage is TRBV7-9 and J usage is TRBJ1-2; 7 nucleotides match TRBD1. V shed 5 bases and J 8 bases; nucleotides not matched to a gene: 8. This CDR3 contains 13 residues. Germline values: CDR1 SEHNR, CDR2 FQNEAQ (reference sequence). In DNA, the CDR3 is TGTGCCAGCAGCCCGGGACAGCTTGACGGCTACACCTTC. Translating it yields CASSPGQLDGYTF.

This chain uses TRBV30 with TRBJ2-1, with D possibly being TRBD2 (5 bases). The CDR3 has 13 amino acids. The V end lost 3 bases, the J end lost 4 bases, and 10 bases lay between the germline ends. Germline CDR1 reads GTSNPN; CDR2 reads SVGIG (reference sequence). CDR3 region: CAWRASGYNEQFF. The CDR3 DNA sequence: TGTGCCTGGAGAGCCAGCGGATACAATGAGCAGTTCTTC. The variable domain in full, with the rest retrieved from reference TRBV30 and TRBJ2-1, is SQTIHQWPATLVQPVGSPLSLECTVEGTSNPNLYWYRQAAGRGLQLLFYSVGIGQISSEVPQNLSASRPQDRQFILSSKKLLLSDSGFYLCAWRASGYNEQFFGPGTRLTVL.